These 13 T cell receptor beta chains came from one sample sequenced in a study of T cells after posttransplantation cyclophosphamide. Clones were sequenced by immunoSEQ multiplex PCR, and TCRdb holds only the in-frame ones, with some missing. The sample yields more than 50,000 clones, 70% to 90% seen once. The sequenced material came from PBMCs. The source of these receptors is a man aged 30 to 39 with a blood cancer, CMV-positive, and with a related stem cell donor.

This chain uses TRBV11-1 with TRBJ2-1, with D unclear. CDR3 length: 16 amino acids. V gave up 4 bases and J gave up 2 bases, with 15 bases separating them. Germline V gene lookup returns CDR1 SGHAT and CDR2 FQDESV (reference sequence). The CDR3, as DNA: TGTGCCAGCAGCTCACCACGGGTTTTTCCCTACAATGAGCAGTTCTTC. The encoded protein is CASSSPRVFPYNEQFF.

This clone was seen only once. The rearrangement uses TRBV5-8 and TRBJ1-2, with D hard to call. The CDR3 is 14 residues long. V gave up 0 bases and J gave up 4 bases, with 10 bases separating them. Germline loops: CDR1 SGHTS, CDR2 YDEGEE. CDR3 amino acids: CASSLGPRAYGYTF. The CDR3 nucleotides are TGTGCCAGCAGCTTGGGGCCGAGGGCCTATGGCTACACCTTC. The complete variable domain, with remaining parts taken from reference TRBV5-8 and TRBJ1-2, reads EAGVTQSPTHLIKTRGQQATLRCSPISGHTSVYWYQQALGLGLQFLLWYDEGEERNRGNFPPRFSGRQFPNYSSELNVNALELEDSALYLCASSLGPRAYGYTFGSGTRLTVV.

This clone was seen only once. The chain joins TRBV27 to TRBJ2-6; TRBD1 is a possible D gene (6 bases). Trimming pared 5 bases from V and 0 bases from J, leaving 20 bases between. Germline values: CDR1 MNHEY, CDR2 SMNVEV (reference sequence). There are 19 residues in the CDR3. In DNA form, the CDR3 reads TGTGCCAGCAGTGACTCATGGACAGCGTCATTCTCTGGGGCCAACGTCCTGACTTTC. It specifies CASSDSWTASFSGANVLTF.

This rearrangement joins TRBV19 to TRBJ1-2; 8 bases map to TRBD1. The junction had 11 bases not matched to a gene; V was cut back by 5 bases and J by 9 bases. CDR1 is LNHDA, CDR2 SQIVND, per germline (reference sequence). The CDR3 is made up of 14 amino acids. The chain's CDR3 is CASSDRQGIWSYTF. CDR3 sequence (DNA): TGTGCCAGTAGTGATCGACAGGGGATCTGGAGCTACACCTTC.

V usage is TRBV2 and J usage is TRBJ1-4; TRBD1 is a possible D gene (6 bases). The CDR3 is 12 residues long. Germline-derived CDR1 and CDR2 are SNHLY and FYNNEI. The germline V and J ends were trimmed by 10 bases and 4 bases, with 10 bases remaining between them. CDR3: CATTGSNEKLFF. The CDR3 nucleotides are TGTGCCACTACAGGGAGTAATGAAAAACTGTTTTTT.

This clone was detected once. The CDR3: CASSTPGYSNQPQHF. The CDR3 region has the DNA TGTGCCAGTAGTACCCCAGGGTATAGCAATCAGCCCCAGCATTTT. V and J are TRBV19 and TRBJ1-5; tentative D call: TRBD1 (5 bases). Trimming shortened V by 4 bases and J by 0 bases, and 10 bases separated the two germline ends. The CDR3 spans 15 residues. Looked up from germline, CDR1 is LNHDA and CDR2 is SQIVND (reference sequence). The whole variable domain, remainder taken from reference TRBV19 and TRBJ1-5, is DGGITQSPKYLFRKEGQNVTLSCEQNLNHDAMYWYRQDPGQGLRLIYYSQIVNDFQKGDIAEGYSVSREKKESFPLTVTSAQKNPTAFYLCASSTPGYSNQPQHFGDGTRLSIL.

As for this clone: Distinct nucleotide sequences in the sample also encode this CDR3. J is TRBJ1-2 and V is TRBV6-5; 8 bases agree with TRBD1. V trimming: 0 bases; J trimming: 8 bases; junction bases outside the gene matches: 8. Germline-derived CDR1 and CDR2 are MNHEY and SVGAGI. The CDR3 contains 15 residues. CDR3 nucleotide sequence: TGTGCCAGCAGTTACTCAGGACAGGGTACGGGCGGCTACACCTTC. This codes for CASSYSGQGTGGYTF.

The CDR3 DNA is TGTGCCAGCATTGCCAGGGATTATGGCTACACCTTC. This gives the protein CASIARDYGYTF. The chain links TRBV28 to TRBJ1-2; D perhaps matches TRBD1 (5 bases). Trimming pared 7 bases from V and 5 bases from J, leaving 11 bases between. Germline-derived CDR1 and CDR2 are MDHEN and SYDVKM. This CDR3 is built from 12 residues.

The V and J genes are TRBV7-9 and TRBJ2-5; possible D gene TRBD1, 6 bases. Gene TRBJ2-7 matches the end of the DNA better, so the J call may be wrong. This CDR3 contains 13 residues. Germline CDR1 reads SEHNR; CDR2 reads FQNEAQ (reference sequence). CDR3: CASSSDSYYEQYF. DNA for the CDR3: TGTGCCAGCAGCTCGGACAGCTACTACGAGCAGTACTTC.

The chain links TRBV2 to TRBJ1-1; 9 bases fit TRBD1. The CDR3 sequence is 15 residues long. The germline V gene encodes CDR1 SNHLY and CDR2 FYNNEI. Losses at the gene ends were 9 bases for V and 0 bases for J; bases not matched to a gene: 8. The CDR3 protein is CASTQNRGLNTEAFF. CDR3 DNA sequence: TGTGCCAGTACACAAAACAGGGGGCTGAACACTGAAGCTTTCTTT. The full variable domain, its missing parts supplied by reference TRBV2 and TRBJ1-1, is EPEVTQTPSHQVTQMGQEVILRCVPISNHLYFYWYRQILGQKVEFLVSFYNNEISEKSEIFDDQFSVERPDGSNFTLKIRSTKLEDSAMYFCASTQNRGLNTEAFFGQGTRLTVV.

The rearrangement joins TRBV13 to TRBJ2-7; 11 bases are a match to TRBD2. V shed 1 base and J 7 bases; nucleotides not matched to a gene: 12. Germline V CDR1 and CDR2: PRHDT, FYEKMQ (reference sequence). The CDR3 loop spans 17 amino acids. CDR3 DNA sequence: TGTGCCAGCAGCTTAGAAGGAGTGACTAGCGGGACCCATGAGCAGTACTTC. It is translated as CASSLEGVTSGTHEQYF.

The chain couples TRBV28 to TRBJ2-7; tentatively, D is TRBD2 (5 bases). The CDR3 consists of 12 residues. Germline V gene sequence: CDR1 MDHEN, CDR2 SYDVKM. V lost 7 bases to trimming and J lost 4 bases, with 11 bases between them. CDR3 amino acids: CASNGNLYEQYF. The CDR3 DNA follows: TGTGCCAGCAACGGGAATCTTTACGAGCAGTACTTC.

The CDR3 sequence is CASTSDIEETQYF. The CDR3 DNA follows: TGTGCCAGCACCTCCGATATAGAGGAGACCCAGTACTTC. V and J are TRBV25-1 and TRBJ2-5; D uncertain. V was cut by 7 bases and J by 5 bases, with 14 bases left in between. The V gene's germline CDR1 is MGHDK and CDR2 SYGVNS. This CDR3 is built from 13 residues.